This passage covers 3 T cell receptor beta chains from one sample sequenced in a study of blood T cells in healthy people across ages. The use of a sample-barcoded 5' primer and a J-beta primer mix characterized a second PCR of roughly 7 to 12 cycles. Using its own MiXCR run on the 5' RACE reads, TCRdb lists one record per CDR3 protein. Of about a million distinct CDR3 sequences in the sample, around 54% were seen once. What was sequenced was blood. The receptor set was obtained from a woman aged 60 to 75 in good health.

The rearrangement uses TRBV11-2 and TRBJ2-6; perhaps TRBD1 as D (5 bases). Trimming left V 1 base short and J 0 bases short, with 7 bases between. The CDR3 extends over 16 amino acids. Germline lookup yields CDR1 SGHAT and CDR2 FQNNGV. CDR3 sequence: CASSLVDISGANVLTF. CDR3 in DNA: TGTGCCAGCAGCTTAGTGGACATCTCTGGGGCCAACGTCCTGACTTTC.

The chain has TRBV7-2 and TRBJ2-1; D may match TRBD1 or TRBD2 (5 bases each). This CDR3 region has 15 residues. The germline V gene encodes CDR1 SGHTA and CDR2 FQGNSA. V lost 4 bases and J 8 bases, leaving 18 bases between the germline ends. For the CDR3, the DNA is TGTGCCAGCAGCTCCCCCATGCGGGCCAGGGATGAGCAGTTCTTC. It yields the protein CASSSPMRARDEQFF.

The chain carries TRBV20-1 and TRBJ2-4; 12 nucleotides match TRBD2. The J call may be mistaken, given a closer DNA end match to TRBJ2-5. The CDR3 sequence is 16 residues long. Germline V gives CDR1 DFQATT, CDR2 SNEGSKA (reference sequence). This CDR3 is CSARTSGNFSIRTQYF. In DNA form, the CDR3 reads TGCAGTGCTCGGACTAGCGGGAACTTCTCGATTAGGACCCAGTACTTC.